These 29 T cell receptor beta chains were sequenced from one sample in a study of Graves' ophthalmopathy and Graves' hyperthyroidism. Scientists amplified the TCR beta CDR3 regions from RNA transcripts. HTBI primers were employed in first-round RT-PCR, then a second-round multiplex PCR followed. TCRdb reprocessed the multiplex PCR reads via MiXCR and lists one record per CDR3 protein. The sample contains 230,000 or so distinct CDR3 sequences, less than 55% of which appear only once. The sequenced sample was peripheral blood. The receptors shown here come from an adult man with Graves' ophthalmopathy.

This chain connects TRBV13 to TRBJ1-2; 8 bases map to TRBD1. Germline lookup yields CDR1 PRHDT and CDR2 FYEKMQ (reference sequence). Trimming cost V 0 bases and J 4 bases; bases outside gene matches: 10. The CDR3 totals 17 residues. The CDR3 is CASSLGIDMTGAYGYTF. For the CDR3, the DNA is TGTGCCAGCAGCTTAGGTATCGATATGACAGGGGCCTATGGCTACACCTTC.

This sequence joins TRBV19 and TRBJ2-5, with TRBD1 matching over 8 bases. In germline, CDR1 is LNHDA, CDR2 SQIVND (reference sequence). The CDR3 runs 13 residues. Trimming took 5 bases from V and 7 from J; bases not matched to a gene: 6. The CDR3 sequence is CASSSDRGGTQYF. In DNA form, the CDR3 reads TGTGCCAGTAGTTCCGACAGGGGTGGGACCCAGTACTTC.

The V and J genes are TRBV4-1 and TRBJ2-7, with D perhaps TRBD2 (6 bases). The germline V and J ends were trimmed by 2 bases and 3 bases, with 20 bases remaining between them. The CDR3 loop spans 17 amino acids. Germline loops: CDR1 MGHRA, CDR2 YSYEKL. In DNA, the CDR3 is TGCGCCAGCAGCCAAATGGGAGTCGGGACTCCCCACTACGAGCAGTACTTC. It codes for CASSQMGVGTPHYEQYF.

The CDR3 nucleotides are TGTGCCAGCAGCAATAGGCCCGGGACAGCCAACACCATATATTTT. Translation gives CASSNRPGTANTIYF. The chain is built from TRBV7-3 and TRBJ1-3, with 7 bases lining up with TRBD1. The V gene's germline CDR1 is SGHTA and CDR2 FQGTGA. The CDR3 sequence is 15 residues long. V shed 5 bases, J shed 7 bases, and the junction held 11 bases outside the gene matches.

The gene calls are TRBV2 and TRBJ1-6, with no clear D. The V gene's germline CDR1 is SNHLY and CDR2 FYNNEI. The CDR3 is 14 residues long. V lost 6 bases to trimming and J lost 7 bases, with 13 bases between them. In DNA form, the CDR3 reads TGTGCCAGCAGCCTTGAGGTACCGAATTCACCCCTCCACTTT. This translates into CASSLEVPNSPLHF.

This chain links TRBV7-9 with TRBJ1-2; no reliable D call. This CDR3 is 11 amino acids long. V shed 2 bases and J shed 7 bases, with 5 bases lying between them. CDR1 is SEHNR, CDR2 FQNEAQ, per germline (reference sequence). As DNA, the CDR3 is TGTGCCAGCAGCTTACATGTTGGCTACACCTTC. It translates to CASSLHVGYTF.

The V and J genes are TRBV10-3 and TRBJ2-3; D unclear. Trimming took 2 bases from V and 2 from J, leaving 14 bases between them. This CDR3 is 16 amino acids long. Looked up from germline, CDR1 is ENHRY and CDR2 is SYGVKD. The CDR3 nucleotides are TGTGCCATCAGTGAGATTTTCGCCAGACACACAGATACGCAGTATTTT. This translates into CAISEIFARHTDTQYF.

The chain couples TRBV2 to TRBJ1-3; D remains ambiguous. Germline V gene data show CDR1 as SNHLY and CDR2 as FYNNEI. V lost 9 bases to trimming and J lost 0 bases, with 15 bases between them. This CDR3 has 15 residues. The CDR3 loop reads CASTTLRFSGNTIYF. Here the CDR3 DNA reads TGTGCCAGTACCACATTGCGCTTCTCTGGAAACACCATATATTTT. Based on the CDR3 plus reference TRBV2 and TRBJ1-3, the full variable domain is EPEVTQTPSHQVTQMGQEVILRCVPISNHLYFYWYRQILGQKVEFLVSFYNNEISEKSEIFDDQFSVERPDGSNFTLKIRSTKLEDSAMYFCASTTLRFSGNTIYFGEGSWLTVV.

This chain uses TRBV2 with TRBJ2-7; D is undetermined. The CDR3 totals 13 residues. Between the trimmed V and J ends, which lost 7 bases and 5 bases, there was a span of 15 bases. Germline V gene lookup returns CDR1 SNHLY and CDR2 FYNNEI. CDR3 amino acids: CASNPTRSDEQYF. In DNA form, the CDR3 reads TGTGCCAGCAACCCAACTCGGTCGGACGAGCAGTACTTC.

J is TRBJ1-6 and V is TRBV7-2, with 7 bases matching TRBD1. CDR1 and CDR2 from the germline V gene are SGHTA and FQGNSA. Trimming cost V 6 bases and J 7 bases; bases outside gene matches: 6. The CDR3 length is 14 residues. This chain's CDR3 is CASSDRDINSPLHF. CDR3 bases: TGTGCCAGCAGTGACAGGGACATAAATTCACCCCTCCACTTT.

The sample holds a few counts of this clonotype. The V call is TRBV7-2, the J call TRBJ2-5; D is tentatively TRBD1 or TRBD2 (6 bases each). The V end was cut by 5 bases, the J end by 0 bases, with 13 bases between. The CDR3 sequence is 15 residues long. The germline V gene has CDR1 SGHTA and CDR2 FQGNSA. The CDR3 DNA reads TGTGCCAGCAGCGGGGGGCAGACACACCAAGAGACCCAGTACTTC. Translated: CASSGGQTHQETQYF.

The chain recombines TRBV20-1 with TRBJ2-5; D call uncertain. CDR3 size: 11 residues. CDR1 is DFQATT and CDR2 is SNEGSKA in the germline V gene (reference sequence). The germline V and J ends were trimmed by 6 bases and 5 bases, with 10 bases remaining between them. The CDR3 DNA reads TGCAGTGCCTCGGACGGGGAGACCCAGTACTTC. The encoded protein is CSASDGETQYF.

This clonotype was seen a few times. This sequence joins TRBV10-3 and TRBJ1-5; the match to TRBD1 covers 8 bases. Germline loops: CDR1 ENHRY, CDR2 SYGVKD. CDR3 size: 16 residues. After removal of 0 bases from V and 7 bases from J, the junction contained 8 bases not matched to a gene. The CDR3 protein is CAISESRTGQGQPQHF. Written as DNA, the CDR3 is TGTGCCATCAGTGAGTCACGGACAGGGCAAGGACAGCCCCAGCATTTT.

This clonotype was found once. The chain employs TRBV9 and TRBJ2-7; 10 bases agree with TRBD1. The CDR3 runs to 15 residues. J was trimmed by 3 bases and V by 5 bases; bases with no gene match: 8. Germline CDR1 is SGDLS and CDR2 is YYNGEE. The CDR3 bases are TGTGCCAGCAGACTAGACAGGGGGCTATTCTACGAGCAGTACTTC. Encoded protein: CASRLDRGLFYEQYF.

The chain uses TRBV12-3 or TRBV12-4 and TRBJ1-2; 8 positions agree with TRBD1. The CDR3 has 14 residues. With 2 bases clipped from V and 8 bases from J, the junction kept 7 bases outside the gene matches. CDR3 region: CASSLLQGADGYTF. The CDR3 DNA follows: TGTGCCAGCAGTTTACTCCAGGGGGCAGACGGCTACACCTTC.

A few counts support this clonotype. The chain recombines TRBV7-8 with TRBJ2-7; a possible D gene is TRBD1 (5 bases). Trimming removed 3 bases from V and 0 bases from J, with 12 bases in between. Germline V lookup: CDR1 SGHVS, CDR2 FQNEAQ. The CDR3 runs 15 residues. The CDR3 DNA is TGTGCCAGCAGCTTGTCAGGGTACAGCTCCTACGAGCAGTACTTC. Amino acid sequence: CASSLSGYSSYEQYF.

J is TRBJ2-2 and V is TRBV6-6, with 9 positions matching TRBD2. Unmatched junction bases numbered 3, after V lost 6 bases and J lost 4 bases. The CDR3 spans 14 residues. Germline CDR1 MNHNY, CDR2 SVGAGI (reference sequence). Here the CDR3 reads CASRLAGPTGELFF. Here the CDR3 DNA reads TGTGCCAGCAGGCTAGCGGGACCCACCGGGGAGCTGTTTTTT.

The sample holds a few counts of this clonotype. This rearrangement joins TRBV7-8 to TRBJ2-6, with D perhaps TRBD1 or TRBD2 (6 bases each). The CDR3 extends over 17 amino acids. Germline-derived CDR1 and CDR2 are SGHVS and FQNEAQ. V was shortened by 3 bases and J by 0 bases, with 12 bases between the two germline ends. The CDR3 DNA reads as TGTGCCAGCAGCTTCGTGGGGGGCGTCTCTGGGGCCAACGTCCTGACTTTC. Translation gives CASSFVGGVSGANVLTF.

This clonotype came up a few times. This is likely a read error, given that the CDR3 carries no conserved phenylalanine or tryptophan at its end. The chain has TRBV29-1 and TRBJ2-5, with D perhaps matching TRBD1 (7 bases). The V and J ends lost 0 bases and 2 bases respectively, with 10 bases between them. Germline-derived CDR1 and CDR2 are SQVTM and ANQGSEA. The CDR3 has 14 amino acids. The CDR3 loop is CSVEDRGTQETQYL. CDR3 nucleotides: TGCAGCGTTGAAGACAGGGGGACTCAAGAGACCCAGTACCTC.

This chain uses TRBV7-2 with TRBJ1-3; D not certain. Germline V lookup: CDR1 SGHTA, CDR2 FQGNSA. Trimming pared 1 base from V and 4 bases from J, leaving 14 bases between. The CDR3 has 16 amino acids. The CDR3, as DNA: TGTGCCAGCAGCTTAGAATCAGGAGCGTTAGGAAACACCATATATTTT. It translates to CASSLESGALGNTIYF.

There are a few counts of this clonotype. The chain has TRBV19 and TRBJ1-2, with D maybe TRBD1 (5 bases). This CDR3 contains 12 residues. Germline values: CDR1 LNHDA, CDR2 SQIVND (reference sequence). V was shortened by 5 bases and J by 8 bases, with 12 bases between the two germline ends. Here the CDR3 reads CASSETVFGYTF. CDR3 sequence (DNA): TGTGCCAGTAGTGAGACAGTTTTCGGCTACACCTTC. The entire variable domain, with the rest obtained from reference TRBV19 and TRBJ1-2, is as follows: DGGITQSPKYLFRKEGQNVTLSCEQNLNHDAMYWYRQDPGQGLRLIYYSQIVNDFQKGDIAEGYSVSREKKESFPLTVTSAQKNPTAFYLCASSETVFGYTFGSGTRLTVV.

The chain's CDR3 is CASRARGTNTEAFF. The DNA for the CDR3 is TGTGCCAGCCGAGCAAGGGGGACGAACACTGAAGCTTTCTTT. The chain links TRBV3-1 to TRBJ1-1; tentative D call: TRBD1 (6 bases). Trimming took 8 bases from V and 1 from J, leaving 14 bases between them. The CDR3 has 14 residues. CDR1 and CDR2 from the germline V gene are LGHDT and YNNKEL (reference sequence).

In regard to this clonotype: The CDR3 carries no conserved terminal phenylalanine or tryptophan, so it likely arises from a read error. No DNA is shown, since the ends of the CDR3 on it are uncertain; the CDR3 is the one TCRdb lists. V and J are TRBV6-5 and TRBJ2-6. Germline V CDR1 and CDR2: MNHEY, SVGAGI. The CDR3 has 8 amino acids, counting both end residues. The CDR3 protein is CASSRRTS.

This clonotype has a single count. As DNA, the CDR3 is TGTGCCAGTAGTATGGCGGGGAAATCCTACGAGCAGTACTTC. It yields the protein CASSMAGKSYEQYF. The chain employs TRBV19 and TRBJ2-7, with D possibly being TRBD2 (6 bases). Germline V CDR1 and CDR2: LNHDA, SQIVND (reference sequence). Trimming pared 3 bases from V and 1 base from J, leaving 10 bases between. This CDR3 has 14 amino acids.

The V call is TRBV29-1, the J call TRBJ1-1, with 8 positions matching TRBD1. V was clipped by 4 bases and J by 1 base; unmatched bases: 2. The CDR3 extends over 13 amino acids. Germline CDR1 SQVTM, CDR2 ANQGSEA. The CDR3 nucleotides are TGCAGCGTTGCGGGACAGGAGAACACTGAAGCTTTCTTT. It is translated as CSVAGQENTEAFF.

This clonotype was seen a few times. The V and J genes are TRBV7-6 and TRBJ2-2; D gene unclear. CDR1 is SGHVS, CDR2 FNYEAQ, per germline. CDR3 length equals 14 residues. The ends were cut back, 1 base at V and 4 bases at J, with 7 bases in the middle. CDR3 nucleotides: TGTGCCAGCAGCTTAGAGGGTGGCACCGGGGAGCTGTTTTTT. Translated: CASSLEGGTGELFF.

This clonotype appeared a few times. The chain is built from TRBV6-5 and TRBJ2-5, with 12 nucleotides matching TRBD2. Germline V gene sequence: CDR1 MNHEY, CDR2 SVGAGI. This CDR3 region has 17 residues. With 6 bases clipped from V and 1 base from J, the junction kept 9 bases outside the gene matches. CDR3 sequence: CASSYGPTSGSQETQYF. Here the CDR3 DNA reads TGTGCCAGCAGCTACGGCCCGACTAGCGGGAGCCAAGAGACCCAGTACTTC.

This sequence joins TRBV20-1 and TRBJ1-1; a weak D match, TRBD1 (6 bases). From germline, CDR1 is DFQATT and CDR2 SNEGSKA (reference sequence). The germline V and J ends were trimmed by 1 base and 2 bases, with 29 bases remaining between them. The CDR3 extends over 20 amino acids. In DNA form, the CDR3 reads TGCAGTGCTAGAGCCCAGCCCCCTAGACAGGCCAGACACCCCAACACTGAAGCTTTCTTT. The encoded protein is CSARAQPPRQARHPNTEAFF.

The chain carries TRBV7-2 and TRBJ2-5; D possibly matches TRBD1 or TRBD2 (5 bases each). Trimming took 5 bases from V and 2 from J, leaving 15 bases between them. Germline-derived CDR1 and CDR2 are SGHTA and FQGNSA. The length of the CDR3 is 15 residues. The CDR3 DNA reads TGTGCCAGCAGCGGGGGTGACATATTACAAGAGACCCAGTACTTC. This gives the protein CASSGGDILQETQYF. Supplemented by reference TRBV7-2 and TRBJ2-5, the full variable domain reads GAGVSQSPSNKVTEKGKDVELRCDPISGHTALYWYRQSLGQGLEFLIYFQGNSAPDKSGLPSDRFSAERTGGSVSTLTIQRTQQEDSAVYLCASSGGDILQETQYFGPGTRLLVL.